This T cell receptor (beta chain) was identified during a study of blood T cell repertoires in COVID-19. As for the study in general: From the United States, Italy and Spain came samples of acute and convalescent COVID-19.

The assay was immunoSEQ multiplex PCR, and TCRdb's table has in-frame clones only and misses some. The table lists 200,000 to 250,000 clones, roughly nine tenths of them singletons. The CDR3 is 15 amino acids. Trimming took off 3 bases at V and 6 bases at J, with 17 bases between the two ends. The V gene's germline CDR1 is LGHDT and CDR2 YNNKEL (reference sequence). Material for sequencing was peripheral blood. The origin of this receptor is a woman aged 55-70 years who had recovered from COVID-19. The chain carries TRBV3-1 (or the pseudogene TRBV3-2) and TRBJ1-2; a weak D match, TRBD1 (6 bases). CDR3 loop: CASSQGANRDNGYTF. The CDR3 bases are TGTGCCAGCAGCCAGGGGGCGAACAGGGACAATGGCTACACCTTC.